Each of the 25 T cell receptor beta chains below was sequenced from the same sample in a study of blood T cell repertoires in COVID-19. The protocol was immunoSEQ multiplex PCR, while the TCRdb copy is restricted to in-frame clones and leaves out a portion. Among under 200,000 clones, around 86% were seen once, and the ten largest hold approximately 0.62%. Material for sequencing was peripheral blood. The source is a man aged 55 to 70 with COVID-19, enrolled during active disease.

The chain employs TRBV7-2 and TRBJ2-7, with D possibly TRBD1 on 6 matching bases. Germline CDR1 is SGHTA and CDR2 is FQGNSA. V dropped 5 bases and J dropped 0 bases, with 8 bases sitting between them. The CDR3 runs to 13 residues. The CDR3 DNA reads as TGTGCCAGCAGCGGCAGGGGCTCCTACGAGCAGTACTTC. Protein product: CASSGRGSYEQYF. The whole variable domain, remainder taken from reference TRBV7-2 and TRBJ2-7, is GAGVSQSPSNKVTEKGKDVELRCDPISGHTALYWYRQSLGQGLEFLIYFQGNSAPDKSGLPSDRFSAERTGGSVSTLTIQRTQQEDSAVYLCASSGRGSYEQYFGPGTRLTVT.

This clone was detected only a few times. J is TRBJ1-1 and V is TRBV7-2; the D is unclear. Trimming took off 1 base at V and 5 bases at J, with 11 bases between the two ends. This CDR3 comprises 14 residues. Germline assignment: CDR1 SGHTA and CDR2 FQGNSA. CDR3 loop: CASSLGNRFTEAFF. CDR3 sequence (DNA): TGTGCCAGCAGCTTAGGTAACCGGTTTACTGAAGCTTTCTTT.

The chain has TRBV2 and TRBJ2-1; 7 bases fit TRBD2. CDR3 length: 13 residues. V was clipped by 4 bases and J by 5 bases; unmatched bases: 2. Germline V gene data show CDR1 as SNHLY and CDR2 as FYNNEI. CDR3 protein: CASSGGLNNEQFF. The CDR3 region has the DNA TGTGCCAGCAGTGGGGGACTAAACAATGAGCAGTTCTTC.

The chain links TRBV7-3 to TRBJ2-5; 7 bases line up with TRBD2. Per germline, CDR1 SGHTA and CDR2 FQGTGA. Trimming at V came to 0 bases and at J to 7 bases, leaving 5 bases not matched to a gene. CDR3 length: 14 residues. The CDR3 loop is CASSLTGGGGTQYF. The CDR3 nucleotides read TGTGCCAGCAGCTTAACTGGAGGCGGGGGGACCCAGTACTTC.

The J gene is TRBJ2-3, the V gene TRBV5-1; 16 positions agree with TRBD2. With 3 bases clipped from V and 2 bases from J, the junction kept 3 bases outside the gene matches. Per germline, CDR1 SGHRS and CDR2 YFSETQ. The CDR3 has 17 amino acids. CDR3 residues: CASSSGTSGGATDTQYF. The DNA for the CDR3 is TGCGCCAGCAGCTCCGGGACTAGCGGGGGGGCCACAGATACGCAGTATTTT. Using reference TRBV5-1 and TRBJ2-3 for the parts outside the CDR3, the full variable domain is KAGVTQTPRYLIKTRGQQVTLSCSPISGHRSVSWYQQTPGQGLQFLFEYFSETQRNKGNFPGRFSGRQFSNSRSEMNVSTLELGDSALYLCASSSGTSGGATDTQYFGPGTRLTVL.

This sequence joins TRBV19 and TRBJ1-2; D is possibly TRBD1 (5 bases). CDR3 length: 17 residues. The ends were cut back, 6 bases at V and 4 bases at J, with 24 bases in the middle. From germline, CDR1 is LNHDA and CDR2 SQIVND (reference sequence). CDR3 in amino acids: CASRSPREAGPGYGYTF. For the CDR3, the DNA is TGTGCCAGTAGAAGCCCCCGGGAGGCAGGGCCGGGCTATGGCTACACCTTC.

J is TRBJ1-5 and V is TRBV19; D possibly corresponds to TRBD1 (5 bases). V lost 6 bases to trimming and J lost 4 bases, with 10 bases between them. The CDR3 length is 13 residues. Germline values: CDR1 LNHDA, CDR2 SQIVND (reference sequence). The CDR3 reads CASSETGNQPQHF. In nucleotides, the CDR3 is TGTGCCAGTAGCGAAACAGGAAATCAGCCCCAGCATTTT. Variable domain in full (rest from reference TRBV19 and TRBJ1-5): DGGITQSPKYLFRKEGQNVTLSCEQNLNHDAMYWYRQDPGQGLRLIYYSQIVNDFQKGDIAEGYSVSREKKESFPLTVTSAQKNPTAFYLCASSETGNQPQHFGDGTRLSIL.

This chain uses TRBV5-1 with TRBJ2-3, with 9 bases matching TRBD1. This CDR3 contains 14 residues. CDR1 is SGHRS, CDR2 YFSETQ, per germline. The junction had 5 bases not matched to a gene; V was cut back by 4 bases and J by 5 bases. CDR3 sequence: CASSRGQGLDTQYF. CDR3 in DNA: TGCGCCAGCAGCCGTGGACAGGGGTTAGATACGCAGTATTTT.

This clone showed up just once. The chain carries TRBV7-9 and TRBJ2-7, with a weak D call TRBD1 (5 bases). Trimming left V 4 bases short and J 2 bases short, with 12 bases between. The CDR3 is made up of 14 amino acids. The germline V gene has CDR1 SEHNR and CDR2 FQNEAQ (reference sequence). CDR3 amino acids: CASSSQGRTYEQYF. The CDR3 nucleotides are TGTGCCAGCAGCTCCCAGGGCAGGACCTACGAGCAGTACTTC.

The CDR3 DNA reads as TGTGCCAGCAGTTCCGTTAGTAGGGGCTATGGCTACACCTTC. Residues: CASSSVSRGYGYTF. V is TRBV27 and J is TRBJ1-2; tentative D call: TRBD1 (5 bases). Trimming left V 4 bases short and J 4 bases short, with 13 bases between. Germline V gives CDR1 MNHEY, CDR2 SMNVEV (reference sequence). The CDR3 runs 14 residues.

This clone was detected once. The CDR3 sequence: CASTDPGLESDTQYF. The DNA of the CDR3 is TGTGCCAGTACCGACCCCGGACTTGAATCAGATACGCAGTATTTT. V is TRBV19 and J is TRBJ2-3, with D maybe TRBD2 (5 bases). From germline, CDR1 is LNHDA and CDR2 SQIVND (reference sequence). Deletions cut 7 bases from V and 4 bases from J, with 18 bases between. CDR3 length: 15 residues. The full variable domain, completed using reference TRBV19 and TRBJ2-3, is DGGITQSPKYLFRKEGQNVTLSCEQNLNHDAMYWYRQDPGQGLRLIYYSQIVNDFQKGDIAEGYSVSREKKESFPLTVTSAQKNPTAFYLCASTDPGLESDTQYFGPGTRLTVL.

This chain joins TRBV9 and TRBJ2-3; D not resolved. This CDR3 has 15 amino acids. The germline V gene has CDR1 SGDLS and CDR2 YYNGEE. V was trimmed by 0 bases and J by 2 bases, leaving 10 bases between them. CDR3 DNA sequence: TGTGCCAGCAGCGTAGGCCAGGCCAACACAGATACGCAGTATTTT. Translated: CASSVGQANTDTQYF.

The rearrangement joins TRBV6-5 to TRBJ1-2, with 7 bases that match TRBD1. The V segment lost 8 bases and the J segment 4 bases; nucleotides outside the gene matches: 10. CDR1 and CDR2 from the germline V gene are MNHEY and SVGAGI. The CDR3 is 14 amino acids. CDR3 sequence: CASQGDSQGYGYTF. The CDR3 DNA is TGTGCCAGCCAGGGGGACTCCCAAGGCTATGGCTACACCTTC.

The chain carries TRBV7-2 and TRBJ2-1; tentative D call: TRBD1 (6 bases). V was shortened by 5 bases and J by 0 bases, with 11 bases between the two germline ends. The CDR3 has 15 amino acids. Germline V CDR1 and CDR2: SGHTA, FQGNSA. In DNA, the CDR3 is TGTGCCAGCAGCGACGACAGGAGCTCCTACAATGAGCAGTTCTTC. Encoded protein: CASSDDRSSYNEQFF.

This clone occurred a few times. V usage is TRBV28 and J usage is TRBJ1-4; D gene ambiguous. Trimming shortened V by 5 bases and J by 7 bases, and 14 bases separated the two germline ends. Germline assignment: CDR1 MDHEN and CDR2 SYDVKM. CDR3 size: 14 residues. The CDR3 sequence: CASSAGPSSEKLFF. The CDR3 coding sequence is TGTGCCAGCAGTGCAGGTCCCAGTAGTGAAAAACTGTTTTTT.

The J gene is TRBJ2-3, the V gene TRBV4-2; TRBD1 matches at 9 bases. The ends lost 0 bases at V and 4 bases at J; junction bases unmatched: 23. The CDR3 consists of 22 residues. In germline, CDR1 is LGHNA, CDR2 YNFKEQ. CDR3 bases: TGTGCCAGCAGCCAAGATCGTAGGGAAACAGGGGGCTCGGAGAGGTACTCAGATACGCAGTATTTT. It yields the protein CASSQDRRETGGSERYSDTQYF.

The chain's CDR3 is CASSYLRTSSYNEQFF. The CDR3 DNA reads TGTGCCAGCAGTTACCTTAGGACAAGCTCCTACAATGAGCAGTTCTTC. The chain links TRBV6-2 or TRBV6-3 to TRBJ2-1; maybe TRBD1 (5 bases). Germline V gene data show CDR1 as MNHEY and CDR2 as SVGEGT. Trimming removed 2 bases from V and 0 bases from J, with 11 bases in between. The CDR3 loop spans 16 amino acids.

The V and J genes are TRBV19 and TRBJ1-3, with TRBD1 identical over 12 bases. Germline V CDR1 and CDR2: LNHDA, SQIVND (reference sequence). The CDR3 contains 14 residues. The CDR3 sequence is CASRDRGRGNTIYF. CDR3 in DNA: TGTGCGAGCAGGGACAGGGGGCGCGGAAACACCATATATTTT.

Note on this clone: The sample has other DNA sequences that encode this CDR3 too. The chain links TRBV6-5 to TRBJ2-7; TRBD1 matches 7 bases. The CDR3 loop spans 14 amino acids. CDR1 is MNHEY, CDR2 SVGAGI, per germline. The V and J ends lost 7 bases and 1 base, in that order; junction bases with no gene match: 7. In DNA, the CDR3 is TGTGCCAGCACCCTGACAGGGTCGTCCTACGAGCAGTACTTC. It translates to CASTLTGSSYEQYF.

This clone was detected only once. The chain employs TRBV18 and TRBJ1-1; D perhaps matches TRBD1 (5 bases). V lost 3 bases and J 2 bases, leaving 10 bases between the germline ends. This CDR3 is 14 amino acids long. Germline-derived CDR1 and CDR2 are KGHSH and LQKENI. The DNA for the CDR3 is TGTGCCAGCTCACCGTCAGGGCTCAACACTGAAGCTTTCTTT. This translates into CASSPSGLNTEAFF.

The gene calls are TRBV12-3 or TRBV12-4 and TRBJ1-2, with D possibly TRBD1 on 5 matching bases. This CDR3 region has 11 residues. Deletions cut 4 bases from V and 7 bases from J, with 7 bases between. The CDR3 reads CASSWGGGYTF. In DNA, the CDR3 is TGTGCCAGCAGTTGGGGGGGTGGCTACACCTTC.

This chain uses TRBV29-1 with TRBJ1-2; D perhaps matches TRBD1 (6 bases). The CDR3 is 13 amino acids. Trimming pared 8 bases from V and 4 bases from J, leaving 17 bases between. CDR1 SQVTM and CDR2 ANQGSEA come from the germline V gene. CDR3 nucleotide sequence: TGCAGCCTGGGCGGGGGACAAGGCTATGGCTACACCTTC. Residues: CSLGGGQGYGYTF.

V usage is TRBV18 and J usage is TRBJ1-4; D gene ambiguous. CDR1 is KGHSH, CDR2 LQKENI, per germline. The CDR3 is made up of 14 amino acids. Trimming left V 3 bases short and J 8 bases short, with 13 bases between. The CDR3 DNA reads as TGTGCCAGCTCACCGTGGGAGCTAGGGGAAAAACTGTTTTTT. Translation gives CASSPWELGEKLFF.

J is TRBJ1-1 and V is TRBV29-1; 7 bases match TRBD1. The germline gives CDR1 SQVTM, CDR2 ANQGSEA. This CDR3 has 13 amino acids. Trimming at V came to 4 bases and at J to 3 bases, leaving 5 bases not matched to a gene. The chain's CDR3 is CSVAVQGYTEAFF. CDR3 DNA sequence: TGCAGCGTTGCTGTACAGGGGTACACTGAAGCTTTCTTT.

The genes are TRBV21-1 and TRBJ1-6; the table names TRBD1, a call not compared with the DNA. TRBV21-1 is classified as a pseudogene. CDR3 size: 16 residues. The CDR3 DNA follows: TGTGCCAGCAGCGAACGGGACAGGGCATCTAATTCACCCCTCCACTTT. Protein: CASSERDRASNSPLHF.